Listed below are T cell receptor beta chains from one sample, sequenced in a study of shared clonotypes between healthy human individuals. Sequenced by immunoSEQ multiplex PCR; TCRdb stores in-frame clones only, minus some. The sample yields 2 million to 3 million clones, 80% to 95% seen once. The sample comprised naive CD4+ T cells from PBMCs. These TCRs come from a man in his late teens or twenties in good health. Some clones in this sample may be carry-over from other donors' samples. Both conserved end residues are part of each CDR3. A D gene is named only where the DNA matches it firmly. A clone size is listed for some rows: how often the clone was seen (once, few, many), or a class if it is expanded.

.	.	TRBV18	TRBJ2-3	CASSPPGRADTQYF	TGTGCCAGCTCACCACCGGGCAGGGCGGATACGCAGTATTTT
.	.	TRBV10-3	TRBJ1-2	CAISESNRGFNYGYTF	TGTGCCATCAGTGAGTCCAATCGGGGGTTTAACTATGGCTACACCTTC
once	.	TRBV7-9	TRBJ2-4	CASSPPRLRLGLAKNIQYF	TGTGCCAGCAGCCCCCCCCGCCTTAGACTGGGGCTAGCCAAAAACATTCAGTACTTC
.	.	TRBV10-3	TRBJ2-7	CAISESTGDYEQYF	TGTGCCATCAGTGAGTCAACAGGAGACTACGAGCAGTACTTC
.	.	TRBV7-9	TRBJ2-2	CASSPSFEPGELFF	TGTGCCAGCAGCCCGAGTTTCGAGCCCGGGGAGCTGTTTTTT
.	.	TRBV11-2	TRBJ1-3	CASSLVGNSGNTIYF	TGTGCCAGCAGCTTAGTCGGTAACTCTGGAAACACCATATATTTT
.	TRBD2	TRBV19	TRBJ2-5	CASSRTSGNQETQYF	TGTGCCAGTAGCAGGACTAGCGGCAACCAAGAGACCCAGTACTTC
once	.	TRBV10-3	TRBJ2-5	CAISRGVETQYF	TGTGCCATCAGCCGTGGTGTGGAGACCCAGTACTTC
.	.	TRBV5-1	TRBJ2-3	CASSARQLDYTNTQYF	TGCGCCAGCAGCGCAAGACAGCTGGATTACACAAATACGCAGTATTTT
.	.	TRBV25-1	TRBJ2-3	CASSLQGTDTQYF	TGTGCCAGCAGTCTACAGGGAACAGATACGCAGTATTTT
.	.	TRBV30	TRBJ2-7	CAWRDKSYEQYF	TGTGCCTGGAGGGACAAATCCTACGAGCAGTACTTC
.	TRBD1	TRBV5-4	TRBJ1-4	CASSSGTVSSEKLFF	TGTGCCAGCAGCTCCGGGACAGTCTCGTCTGAAAAACTGTTTTTT
.	.	TRBV7-2	TRBJ2-6	CASSPTRSGANVLTF	TGTGCCAGCAGCCCAACCCGCTCTGGGGCCAACGTCCTGACTTTC
.	TRBD1	TRBV6-5	TRBJ1-1	CASSPDRGRHEAFF	TGTGCCAGCAGTCCTGACAGGGGGAGACATGAAGCTTTCTTT
.	TRBD2	TRBV7-6	TRBJ2-1	CASSRRASGIGNEQFF	TGTGCCAGCAGCCGGAGGGCTAGCGGGATCGGCAATGAGCAGTTCTTC
.	.	TRBV11-2	TRBJ2-5	CASSAGLTQETQYF	TGTGCCAGCAGTGCGGGACTTACTCAAGAGACCCAGTACTTC
.	.	TRBV6-1	TRBJ1-1	CASSERGDTEAFF	TGTGCCAGCAGTGAACGGGGTGACACTGAAGCTTTCTTT